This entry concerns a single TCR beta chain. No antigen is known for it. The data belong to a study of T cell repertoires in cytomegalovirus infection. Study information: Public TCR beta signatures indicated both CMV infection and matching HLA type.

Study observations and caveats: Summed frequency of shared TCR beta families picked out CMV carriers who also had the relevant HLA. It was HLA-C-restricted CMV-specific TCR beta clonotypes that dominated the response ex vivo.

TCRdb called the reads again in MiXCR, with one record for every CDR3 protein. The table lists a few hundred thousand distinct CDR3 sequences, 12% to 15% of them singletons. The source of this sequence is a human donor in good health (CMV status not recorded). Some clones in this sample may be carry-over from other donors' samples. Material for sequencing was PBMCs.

This CDR3 reads CSARDQGRETQYF. The CDR3 DNA follows: TGCAGTGCTAGAGATCAGGGGCGGGAGACCCAGTACTTC. The genes are TRBV20-1 and TRBJ2-5; perhaps TRBD1 as D (6 bases). V lost 0 bases to trimming and J lost 5 bases, with 10 bases between them. Germline V gene sequence: CDR1 DFQATT, CDR2 SNEGSKA (reference sequence). This CDR3 contains 13 residues.